The TCR beta chain under discussion was sequenced for a study of radiotherapy plus CTLA-4 blockade in lung cancer. Using immunoSEQ multiplex PCR, the repertoire was profiled, and TCRdb retains in-frame clones only, with some absent. This table has about 45,000 clones, roughly 76% appearing once. V was pared by 2 bases and J by 0 bases, with 5 bases between. Per germline, CDR1 SGHTA and CDR2 FQGTGA. CDR3 length: 15 residues. Study-wide points: Early blood T cell clone changes and increased post-radiation serum interferon-beta were reportedly the strongest response predictors. Expansion of tumor-derived TCR clones was observed in blood after radiotherapy plus ipilimumab.

Concerning this clone itself: Its antigen is still unknown.

This rearrangement joins TRBV7-3 to TRBJ2-6; D may be TRBD1 (5 bases). This receptor was obtained from a human donor with non-small cell lung cancer who had a complete response to radiotherapy plus ipilimumab. Here the sequenced sample was peripheral blood, taken from a patient treated with radiotherapy plus ipilimumab. CDR3 in DNA: TGTGCCAGCAGCTTAGACAGCTCTGGGGCCAACGTCCTGACTTTC. It codes for CASSLDSSGANVLTF.